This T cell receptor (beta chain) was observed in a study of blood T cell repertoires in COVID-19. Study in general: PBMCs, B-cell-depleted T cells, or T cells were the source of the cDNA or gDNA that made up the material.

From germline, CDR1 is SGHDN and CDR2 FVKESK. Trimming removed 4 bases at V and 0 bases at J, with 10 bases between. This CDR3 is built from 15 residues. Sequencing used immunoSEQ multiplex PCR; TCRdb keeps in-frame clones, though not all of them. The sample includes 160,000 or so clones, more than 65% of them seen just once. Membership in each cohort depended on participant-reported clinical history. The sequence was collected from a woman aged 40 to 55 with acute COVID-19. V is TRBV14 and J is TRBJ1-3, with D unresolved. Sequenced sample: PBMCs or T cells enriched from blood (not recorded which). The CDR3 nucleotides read TGTGCCAGCAGCCGGTCGCAGTTCTCTGGAAACACCATATATTTT. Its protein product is CASSRSQFSGNTIYF.